These 25 T cell receptor beta chains were all obtained from the same sample, sequenced in a study of regulatory T cells in long-lasting Graves disease. Time point in this sample: persistent/refractory GD, antithyroid drugs over 5 years with positive TRAb. There was RNA extracted from PBMCs, and the TCR library was made from it. Both iRepertoire HTBI primers and Arm-PCR of CDR3 regions were used to build the TCR beta libraries. TCRdb reprocessed the multiplex PCR reads via MiXCR and lists one record per CDR3 protein. This table holds 600,000 to 800,000 distinct CDR3 sequences, approximately 31% found once. This material consisted of peripheral blood mononuclear cells (PBMCs), taken when the disease was refractory, from a patient treated with antithyroid drugs. The receptors stem from a female donor with Graves disease.

This chain connects TRBV20-1 to TRBJ2-5; 9 bases are a match to TRBD2. The CDR3 totals 14 residues. The ends lost 0 bases at V and 4 bases at J; junction bases unmatched: 3. From germline, CDR1 is DFQATT and CDR2 SNEGSKA (reference sequence). As DNA, the CDR3 is TGCAGTGCTAGAGACTCTAGCGGGATAGAGACCCAGTACTTC. Its translation: CSARDSSGIETQYF.

This clonotype was detected ten times or more. This rearrangement joins TRBV14 to TRBJ1-2; D remains ambiguous. Germline CDR1 reads SGHDN; CDR2 reads FVKESK. Between the trimmed V and J ends, which lost 1 base and 4 bases, there was a span of 7 bases. This CDR3 is 13 amino acids long. This chain's CDR3 is CASSQVGPYGYTF. The CDR3 bases are TGTGCCAGCAGCCAAGTGGGTCCCTATGGCTACACCTTC. The full variable domain, completed using reference TRBV14 and TRBJ1-2, is EAGVTQFPSHSVIEKGQTVTLRCDPISGHDNLYWYRRVMGKEIKFLLHFVKESKQDESGMPNNRFLAERTGGTYSTLKVQPAELEDSGVYFCASSQVGPYGYTFGSGTRLTVV.

This clonotype was recorded a few times. This chain joins TRBV20-1 and TRBJ1-2; 7 bases are a match to TRBD1. V trimming: 6 bases; J trimming: 2 bases; junction bases outside the gene matches: 6. The length of the CDR3 is 13 residues. Germline V gene sequence: CDR1 DFQATT, CDR2 SNEGSKA (reference sequence). The CDR3 DNA is TGCAGTGCAACCGACAGGGTGAACTATGGCTACACCTTC. Encoded protein: CSATDRVNYGYTF.

The table lists this clonotype with a few counts. The chain employs TRBV20-1 and TRBJ1-5; TRBD1 might be the D (5 bases). The length of the CDR3 is 15 residues. V dropped 8 bases and J dropped 0 bases, with 17 bases sitting between them. The V gene's germline CDR1 is DFQATT and CDR2 SNEGSKA (reference sequence). CDR3: CSPQGLRDSNQPQHF. CDR3 bases: TGCAGTCCTCAGGGCCTCCGGGATAGCAATCAGCCCCAGCATTTT.

The rearrangement links TRBV24-1 to TRBJ2-1, with 9 bases aligning to TRBD2. From germline, CDR1 is KGHDR and CDR2 SFDVKD. V lost 4 bases and J lost 3; bases outside the gene matches: 12. There are 18 residues in the CDR3. This chain's CDR3 is CATSDPNPTSGNYNEQFF. The CDR3, as DNA: TGTGCCACCAGTGACCCCAACCCGACTAGCGGTAACTACAATGAGCAGTTCTTC.

This clonotype came up a few times. The chain is built from TRBV28 and TRBJ2-7; 7 nucleotides line up with TRBD1. The germline CDR1 and CDR2 sequences are MDHEN and SYDVKM. The V gene end was trimmed by 10 bases and the J gene end by 4 bases; junction bases not matched to a gene: 22. There are 17 residues in the CDR3. The DNA of the CDR3 is TGTGCCACCTACTTACCCAAAGACCGGGACAGCCCATACGAGCAGTACTTC. The encoded protein is CATYLPKDRDSPYEQYF.

V and J are TRBV3-1 and TRBJ1-5; D ambiguous. Looked up from germline, CDR1 is LGHDT and CDR2 is YNNKEL (reference sequence). This CDR3 contains 14 residues. V lost 1 base, J lost 5 bases, and 9 bases lay in between. CDR3 DNA: TGTGCCAGCAGCCAAGTCAAGGATTATCAGCCCCAGCATTTT. Its protein product is CASSQVKDYQPQHF.

This chain links TRBV12-3 or TRBV12-4 with TRBJ1-2; no firm D call. CDR3 size: 14 residues. Between the trimmed V and J ends, which lost 2 bases and 3 bases, there was a span of 10 bases. CDR3 in DNA: TGTGCCAGCAGTTTATCAGGCAGGTACTATGGCTACACCTTC. It translates to CASSLSGRYYGYTF.

This clonotype was seen a few times. The V gene is TRBV20-1, the J gene TRBJ1-2, with 10 positions matching TRBD1. This CDR3 comprises 14 residues. V shed 3 bases and J 4 bases; nucleotides not matched to a gene: 5. Germline CDR1 DFQATT, CDR2 SNEGSKA (reference sequence). The CDR3 loop reads CSARPDRGFYGYTF. The DNA for the CDR3 is TGCAGTGCTAGGCCGGACAGGGGGTTCTATGGCTACACCTTC.

J is TRBJ2-7 and V is TRBV28; TRBD2 matches 10 bases. The CDR3 contains 12 residues. Unmatched junction bases numbered 6, after V lost 5 bases and J lost 11 bases. Germline CDR1 and CDR2: MDHEN and SYDVKM. The CDR3 region has the DNA TGTGCCAGCAGTCCTAGCGGGAGTCGGGAGTACTTC. Residues: CASSPSGSREYF. Combining the CDR3 with reference TRBV28 and TRBJ2-7 gives the whole variable domain DVKVTQSSRYLVKRTGEKVFLECVQDMDHENMFWYRQDPGLGLRLIYFSYDVKMKEKGDIPEGYSVSREKKERFSLILESASTNQTSMYLCASSPSGSREYFGPGTRLTVT.

This chain connects TRBV5-1 to TRBJ2-7; D is possibly TRBD2 (6 bases). V lost 7 bases to trimming and J lost 6 bases, with 17 bases between them. This CDR3 region has 13 residues. Germline values: CDR1 SGHRS, CDR2 YFSETQ. This chain's CDR3 is CASGRPGTGEQYF. As DNA, the CDR3 is TGCGCCAGCGGGAGGCCAGGTACTGGCGAGCAGTACTTC. Looking up the rest from reference TRBV5-1 and TRBJ2-7 gives the full variable domain: KAGVTQTPRYLIKTRGQQVTLSCSPISGHRSVSWYQQTPGQGLQFLFEYFSETQRNKGNFPGRFSGRQFSNSRSEMNVSTLELGDSALYLCASGRPGTGEQYFGPGTRLTVT.

The chain combines TRBV10-3 with TRBJ1-1, with D possibly matching TRBD1 (6 bases). This CDR3 has 14 amino acids. V lost 5 bases and J 4 bases, leaving 14 bases between the germline ends. Germline V gene data show CDR1 as ENHRY and CDR2 as SYGVKD. CDR3 sequence reads: CAISTQGVGTEAFF. CDR3 DNA sequence: TGTGCCATCAGTACACAGGGAGTTGGCACTGAAGCTTTCTTT.

This chain links TRBV6-2 or TRBV6-3 with TRBJ2-4; TRBD1 aligns across 9 bases. The CDR3 extends over 15 amino acids. Losses at the gene ends were 5 bases for V and 1 base for J; bases not matched to a gene: 3. Germline V gene sequence: CDR1 MNHEY, CDR2 SVGEGT. CDR3 in DNA: TGTGCCAGCAGTAGGACAGGGGAGGCCAAAAACATTCAGTACTTC. As protein: CASSRTGEAKNIQYF.

This clonotype has more than one count but fewer than ten. The V and J genes are TRBV3-1 and TRBJ1-1; the D gene is possibly TRBD1 (6 bases). In germline, CDR1 is LGHDT, CDR2 YNNKEL (reference sequence). The CDR3 is made up of 16 amino acids. Trimming stripped 1 base from V and 5 bases from J, with 17 bases between. The CDR3 DNA is TGTGCCAGCAGCCAAGGCCTCCAGGGGACTGGGACTGAAGCTTTCTTT. Amino acids: CASSQGLQGTGTEAFF.

This clonotype came up many times. V is TRBV11-2 and J is TRBJ2-5; D is ambiguous. CDR3 length: 13 amino acids. The V gene's germline CDR1 is SGHAT and CDR2 FQNNGV. Trimming stripped 2 bases from V and 4 bases from J, with 8 bases between. Written as DNA, the CDR3 is TGTGCCAGCAGCTTATCGGTTCCAGAGACCCAGTACTTC. It encodes CASSLSVPETQYF.

The genes are TRBV5-5 and TRBJ1-2; the D is unclear. The CDR3 contains 15 residues. Trimming stripped 0 bases from V and 4 bases from J, with 13 bases between. Germline V CDR1 and CDR2: SGHKS, YYEKEE (reference sequence). The CDR3 DNA reads as TGTGCCAGCAGCTTGGACGAGGGTCAGATCTATGGCTACACCTTC. This encodes CASSLDEGQIYGYTF.

This clonotype has more than one count but fewer than ten. This chain links TRBV12-3 or TRBV12-4 with TRBJ1-1, with TRBD1 as a possible D gene (6 bases). This CDR3 is built from 14 residues. V was clipped by 6 bases and J by 1 base, with 12 bases between them. DNA for the CDR3: TGTGCCAGCAGCTTCGACAGGACGAACACTGAAGCTTTCTTT. It translates to CASSFDRTNTEAFF.

In the case of this clonotype: This may be a read error: a much more frequent sequence differs by one nucleotide. V and J are TRBV7-9 and TRBJ1-5, with 10 nucleotides matching TRBD1. Germline lookup yields CDR1 SEHNR and CDR2 FQNEAQ (reference sequence). The CDR3 is made up of 17 amino acids. The V and J ends lost 4 bases and 3 bases, in that order; junction bases with no gene match: 9. CDR3 DNA: TGTGCCAGCAGCTCGCGGATGACAGGGGGCGACAATCAGCCCCAGCATTTT. Amino acids: CASSSRMTGGDNQPQHF.

In this sample, this clonotype turned up many times. The chain combines TRBV2 with TRBJ2-7; 7 bases agree with TRBD1. Trimming took 6 bases from V and 4 from J; bases not matched to a gene: 9. In germline, CDR1 is SNHLY, CDR2 FYNNEI. The CDR3 loop spans 14 amino acids. CDR3 in amino acids: CASRDTGAVYEQYF. The CDR3 nucleotides are TGTGCCAGCAGGGACACAGGGGCGGTATACGAGCAGTACTTC. The variable domain in full, with the rest retrieved from reference TRBV2 and TRBJ2-7, is EPEVTQTPSHQVTQMGQEVILRCVPISNHLYFYWYRQILGQKVEFLVSFYNNEISEKSEIFDDQFSVERPDGSNFTLKIRSTKLEDSAMYFCASRDTGAVYEQYFGPGTRLTVT.

The chain has TRBV27 and TRBJ2-5; tentative D call: TRBD2 (6 bases). Germline V gene sequence: CDR1 MNHEY, CDR2 SMNVEV (reference sequence). Trimming stripped 7 bases from V and 5 bases from J, with 29 bases between. This CDR3 spans 18 amino acids. The CDR3 DNA follows: TGTGCCAGCATCCCTTGTAAAGAGGAGGAGGGAGGATGGGAGACCCAGTACTTC. Translation gives CASIPCKEEEGGWETQYF.

The rearrangement uses TRBV20-1 and TRBJ2-7, with D perhaps assigned TRBD1 or TRBD2 (5 bases each). Germline V CDR1 and CDR2: DFQATT, SNEGSKA (reference sequence). The CDR3 is 13 amino acids. Trimming cost V 3 bases and J 4 bases, with 13 bases left between them. CDR3 nucleotide sequence: TGCAGTGCTAGCGGCCAGGGCGGGTACGAGCAGTACTTC. Its translation: CSASGQGGYEQYF.

A single count supports this clonotype. The chain combines TRBV28 with TRBJ1-1, with D possibly being TRBD1 (5 bases). The CDR3 runs 18 residues. Between the trimmed V and J ends, which lost 6 bases and 5 bases, there was a span of 28 bases. Germline V lookup: CDR1 MDHEN, CDR2 SYDVKM. The CDR3 DNA follows: TGTGCCAGCAGAGACCTTCACGGGGGGTTATATCGTGGGACTGAAGCTTTCTTT. Translated: CASRDLHGGLYRGTEAFF.

This clonotype was counted a few times. The genes are TRBV27 and TRBJ2-7; perhaps TRBD1 as D (6 bases). The CDR3 spans 15 residues. V shed 3 bases and J shed 0 bases, with 12 bases lying between them. CDR1 is MNHEY, CDR2 SMNVEV, per germline (reference sequence). DNA of the CDR3: TGTGCCAGCAGTTTTCCGGGACACGGCTCCTACGAGCAGTACTTC. It specifies CASSFPGHGSYEQYF.

The rearrangement joins TRBV5-4 to TRBJ1-1, with D possibly being TRBD1 (5 bases). CDR1 and CDR2 (germline): SGHNT, YYREEE (reference sequence). V gave up 4 bases and J gave up 2 bases, with 12 bases separating them. The CDR3 is 14 amino acids. CDR3 in DNA: TGTGCCAGCAGCACGAGGGACGGTAACACTGAAGCTTTCTTT. Amino acid sequence: CASSTRDGNTEAFF.

This chain links TRBV6-2 or TRBV6-3 with TRBJ2-7; D is perhaps TRBD2 (6 bases). Germline V gives CDR1 MNHEY, CDR2 SVGEGT. This CDR3 spans 14 amino acids. The V end lost 5 bases, the J end lost 3 bases, and 14 bases lay between the germline ends. The CDR3 DNA is TGTGCCAGCAGTACTGGAGGAGCGGGCTACGAGCAGTACTTC. It yields the protein CASSTGGAGYEQYF.